The 16 T cell receptor beta chains listed next were all sequenced from one sample in a study of T cell responses to AZD1222 COVID-19 vaccine. Method: immunoSEQ multiplex PCR; TCRdb's copy keeps in-frame clones and lacks some. This table holds approximately 100,000 clones, about 87% found once. This material consisted of peripheral blood, taken on day 0 of AZD1222 vaccination. These receptors were collected from an adult in good health.

J is TRBJ1-6 and V is TRBV4-2, with a tentative D call TRBD1 (5 bases). V dropped 0 bases and J dropped 8 bases, with 11 bases sitting between them. Germline CDR1 LGHNA, CDR2 YNFKEQ. The CDR3 covers 15 residues. The CDR3 protein is CASSQDNGGDSPLHF. The CDR3 DNA follows: TGTGCCAGCAGCCAAGATAACGGGGGGGATTCACCCCTCCACTTT.

The chain couples TRBV19 to TRBJ2-7; tentative D call: TRBD1 (6 bases). Germline CDR1 LNHDA, CDR2 SQIVND (reference sequence). Trimming took 3 bases from V and 2 from J, leaving 11 bases between them. The CDR3 has 14 residues. Here the CDR3 DNA reads TGTGCCAGTAGTATGGGGGACATTGCCTACGAGCAGTACTTC. Encoded protein: CASSMGDIAYEQYF.

This clone was counted only a few times. This chain uses TRBV6-2 or TRBV6-3 with TRBJ1-1; tentatively, D is TRBD1 (5 bases). This CDR3 region has 14 residues. V was trimmed by 4 bases and J by 1 base, leaving 10 bases between them. CDR1 MNHEY and CDR2 SVGEGT come from the germline V gene. The CDR3 DNA reads as TGTGCCAGCAGTTCCGGCAGGGAGAACACTGAAGCTTTCTTT. It yields the protein CASSSGRENTEAFF.

The chain links TRBV5-1 to TRBJ1-1; perhaps TRBD1 as D (6 bases). There are 13 residues in the CDR3. V was pared by 4 bases and J by 10 bases, with 17 bases between. Germline V gene data show CDR1 as SGHRS and CDR2 as YFSETQ. CDR3 nucleotides: TGCGCCAGCAGCCCCTGGGGGGCGTTTGGAGCTTTCTTT. Translating it yields CASSPWGAFGAFF.

The J gene is TRBJ2-5, the V gene TRBV3-1 (or the pseudogene TRBV3-2); D remains ambiguous. With 0 bases removed from V and 13 bases from J, the gap between germline ends came to 12 bases. The CDR3 runs 12 residues. The germline V gene encodes CDR1 LGHDT and CDR2 YNNKEL (reference sequence). Here the CDR3 DNA reads TGTGCCAGCAGCCAAGATGGGCACTCGGCGTACTTC. This translates into CASSQDGHSAYF.

The rearrangement links TRBV19 to TRBJ2-7; tentative D call: TRBD1 (6 bases). V was cut by 7 bases and J by 3 bases, with 16 bases left in between. Germline V CDR1 and CDR2: LNHDA, SQIVND (reference sequence). The CDR3 sequence is 14 residues long. The CDR3 sequence is CASKQGAFYYEQYF. The CDR3, as DNA: TGTGCCAGTAAACAGGGAGCTTTTTACTACGAGCAGTACTTC.

V and J are TRBV7-3 and TRBJ2-2; perhaps D is TRBD1 or TRBD2 (5 bases each). V shed 2 bases and J shed 7 bases, with 11 bases lying between them. Germline V gives CDR1 SGHTA, CDR2 FQGTGA. The CDR3 has 14 amino acids. The chain's CDR3 is CASSLGLGVGELFF. DNA for the CDR3: TGTGCCAGCAGCTTAGGCCTGGGGGTCGGGGAGCTGTTTTTT.

V usage is TRBV9 and J usage is TRBJ2-2, with 9 bases lining up with TRBD2. The CDR3 has 15 amino acids. Germline V gene data show CDR1 as SGDLS and CDR2 as YYNGEE. Trimming removed 4 bases from V and 10 bases from J; junction bases left unmatched: 11. The CDR3 DNA is TGTGCCAGCAGCCCCCGCCCCCTAGCGGGGAAGGAGCTGTTTTTT. Amino acid sequence: CASSPRPLAGKELFF.

There are a few counts of this clone. The same CDR3 arises from other DNA sequences in this sample as well. The chain links TRBV2 to TRBJ2-3; D is unclear. The V gene lost 10 bases and the J gene lost 1 base, with 12 bases spanning the gap. The CDR3 consists of 13 residues. The germline V gene has CDR1 SNHLY and CDR2 FYNNEI. CDR3 nucleotides: TGTGCCACCGCCCCCGGCGGCACAGATACGCAGTATTTT. It encodes CATAPGGTDTQYF.

This chain links TRBV6-2 or TRBV6-3 with TRBJ2-7; 7 bases match TRBD1. Germline trimming cut 6 bases from V and 5 bases from J; bases unmatched to any gene: 7. This CDR3 is 13 amino acids long. Germline V gene sequence: CDR1 MNHEY, CDR2 SVGEGT. Written as DNA, the CDR3 is TGTGCCAGCAGACCTTCCGGGACAGACGAGCAGTACTTC. It encodes CASRPSGTDEQYF.

J is TRBJ2-7 and V is TRBV5-6, with D perhaps matching TRBD1 (6 bases). The CDR3 has 16 residues. The germline CDR1 and CDR2 sequences are SGHDT and YYEEEE. The ends were cut back, 4 bases at V and 6 bases at J, with 23 bases in the middle. Written as DNA, the CDR3 is TGTGCCAGCAGCCCCCAAGGGGGACACCTCTCGGGCGAGCAGTACTTC. Translating it yields CASSPQGGHLSGEQYF.

The V call is TRBV5-4, the J call TRBJ2-5, with TRBD2 matching over 11 bases. The V segment lost 3 bases and the J segment 3 bases; nucleotides outside the gene matches: 4. In germline, CDR1 is SGHNT, CDR2 YYREEE (reference sequence). This CDR3 spans 15 amino acids. CDR3 residues: CASSSPTSGEETQYF. The CDR3 DNA reads as TGTGCCAGCAGCTCACCGACTAGCGGGGAAGAGACCCAGTACTTC.

The rearrangement links TRBV7-2 to TRBJ1-2, with TRBD1 matching over 8 bases. Germline V gene lookup returns CDR1 SGHTA and CDR2 FQGNSA. The junction had 12 bases not matched to a gene; V was cut back by 2 bases and J by 1 base. The CDR3 is 18 amino acids. In DNA, the CDR3 is TGTGCCAGCAGCTTACCCGGGACAGGAAACATCCTTAACTATGGCTACACCTTC. This encodes CASSLPGTGNILNYGYTF.

The V gene is TRBV5-1, the J gene TRBJ2-7; 9 bases line up with TRBD1. The ends lost 2 bases at V and 4 bases at J; junction bases unmatched: 7. CDR1 and CDR2 (germline): SGHRS, YFSETQ. The length of the CDR3 is 15 residues. The CDR3 loop is CASSFGTGGKYEQYF. The CDR3 coding sequence is TGCGCCAGCAGCTTTGGCACAGGGGGCAAGTACGAGCAGTACTTC.

The genes are TRBV5-1 and TRBJ2-1, with TRBD1 matching 7 bases. This CDR3 has 16 amino acids. V dropped 4 bases and J dropped 0; count of bases not matched to a gene: 7. Germline V gene sequence: CDR1 SGHRS, CDR2 YFSETQ. CDR3 sequence reads: CASSTAGTDSYNEQFF. Here the CDR3 DNA reads TGCGCCAGCAGCACAGCCGGGACAGACTCCTACAATGAGCAGTTCTTC. Full variable domain (outside the CDR3, taken from reference TRBV5-1 and TRBJ2-1): KAGVTQTPRYLIKTRGQQVTLSCSPISGHRSVSWYQQTPGQGLQFLFEYFSETQRNKGNFPGRFSGRQFSNSRSEMNVSTLELGDSALYLCASSTAGTDSYNEQFFGPGTRLTVL.

This chain connects TRBV2 to TRBJ1-3; D remains ambiguous. Trimming stripped 6 bases from V and 1 base from J, with 4 bases between. The V gene's germline CDR1 is SNHLY and CDR2 FYNNEI. The CDR3 sequence is 12 residues long. The CDR3 DNA is TGTGCCAGCAGCATTTCTGGAAACACCATATATTTT. Its protein is CASSISGNTIYF. Variable domain in full (rest from reference TRBV2 and TRBJ1-3): EPEVTQTPSHQVTQMGQEVILRCVPISNHLYFYWYRQILGQKVEFLVSFYNNEISEKSEIFDDQFSVERPDGSNFTLKIRSTKLEDSAMYFCASSISGNTIYFGEGSWLTVV.